The subject of this entry is one T cell receptor (beta chain). These data originate in a study of cytomegalovirus exposure and HLA in healthy donors. The CDR3 loop spans 14 amino acids. V dropped 0 bases and J dropped 6 bases, with 12 bases sitting between them. Germline CDR1 reads SGHDT; CDR2 reads YYEEEE. Repertoires were generated with immunoSEQ multiplex PCR, while TCRdb's copy carries only in-frame clones and drops some. This sample has about 120,000 clones, with roughly nine tenths found just once. The chain couples TRBV5-6 to TRBJ1-1, with D hard to call. Sequencing used PBMCs. The TCR comes from a man aged 18 to 29 in good health and CMV-seropositive. The CDR3 is CASSLVPTGAEAFF. DNA for the CDR3: TGTGCCAGCAGCTTGGTGCCGACCGGGGCTGAAGCTTTCTTT.